This T cell receptor (beta chain) appears in the sequencing data of a study of blood T cell repertoires in COVID-19 (dated by TCRdb to between 2020 and 2021). About the full investigation: Samples from collaborators originated in the United States, Italy and Spain and spanned both the acute and convalescent phases of COVID-19. The material from the prospective study consisted of cDNA or gDNA derived from T cells, B-cell-depleted T cells, or PBMCs. The dataset comprised deeply sampled blood TCRbeta repertoires from subjects exposed to, actively infected with, or recovered from COVID-19. The repertoires were released in a freely available public database intended as a resource for research on the immune response to SARS-CoV-2. The samples were drawn from two sources: the first 160 participants of the ongoing ImmuneRACE study, and over 950 subjects contributed by 6 global collaborators. The sample metadata nearly always contained a de-identified subject ID, COVID-19 status, age in years and sex. Where available, HLA class I and class II types were obtained from metadata supplied by the sample provider rather than from assay-based typing. General findings and caveats noted by the study authors: The quantity of clinical and demographic metadata differed by source and by participant and was supplied without curation.

CDR1 and CDR2, looked up from the germline V gene, are MDHEN and SYDVKM. Deletion took 6 bases off V and 2 bases off J, with a span of 11 bases between the germline ends. The CDR3 runs 13 amino acids, cysteine and phenylalanine included. Here the CDR3 DNA is all that survives: 39 bases in frame from base 1. Collaborating institutions collected whole blood in K2EDTA tubes following their own protocols. Collaborator samples were shipped for TCRbeta analysis as frozen whole blood, isolated PBMCs, or DNA extracted from either sample type. The immunoSEQ Assay, a bias-controlled multiplex PCR, was used to amplify TCRbeta CDR3 regions from genomic DNA. Concerning the study's data processing: Within the assay, amplification of reference gene primers was used to estimate how many nucleated cells each sample contained. To quantify the absolute abundance of each unique TCRbeta CDR3 rearrangement, sequence reads were collapsed and filtered. For each sample, productive Simpson clonality was calculated by taking the square root of Simpson's diversity index across productive rearrangements. Entries here come from immuneACCESS through TCRdb and include only in-frame sequences with V and J called. Some clones fail to appear in such tables; in the studies checked, an unresolved V gene covers under half of the shortfall, and the cause of the remainder is unknown. The DNA was the basis for D and trimming; V, J and clone size are from that table. Within this sample are 64,000 or so clones, with approximately 80% of them counted one time only. The ten largest clones represent roughly 10% of the sample.

Worth noting for this clone: Its antigen specificity is not known. No base quality values were provided; no much bigger clone lies one nucleotide off.

The TCR originated in a human donor in a cohort sampled during active COVID-19. Recombination linked TRBV28 to TRBJ2-7; possibly the D gene is TRBD1, per 5 matching bases. The material sequenced was peripheral blood. The CDR3 corresponds to CASRSRVPYEQYF. The DNA reads as follows: TGTGCCAGCAGATCCAGGGTGCCCTACGAGCAGTACTTC.